The 30 T cell receptor beta chains listed next were all sequenced from one sample in a study of regulatory T cells in long-lasting Graves disease. The time point denotes: newly diagnosed GD, antithyroid drugs for less than 3 months. From RNA extracted from PBMCs, the TCR library was made. Construction of TCR beta libraries relied on iRepertoire HTBI primers and on Arm-PCR targeting CDR3 regions. In TCRdb, the multiplex PCR reads were re-called with MiXCR into one record per CDR3 protein. The table lists 550,000 to 700,000 distinct CDR3 sequences, 15% to 20% of them singletons, with more than 10% in the top ten. These data are also associated with another study on T cells in Graves' hyperthyroidism and ophthalmopathy.

The sample was peripheral blood mononuclear cells (PBMCs), taken at new diagnosis, from a patient treated with antithyroid drugs. These receptors all stem from a man between 18 and 29 years old with Graves disease.

Only a few counts were recorded for this clonotype. Mismatch with germline at one junction end may stem from a read error. The chain combines TRBV13 with TRBJ1-2; 7 bases align to TRBD1. The CDR3 runs to 13 residues. CDR1 is PRHDT and CDR2 is FYEKMQ in the germline V gene (reference sequence). DNA of the CDR3: TGCGCCAGCAGCCAAGCACAGGGGTCTGGCTACACCTTC. This translates into CASSQAQGSGYTF.

The J gene is TRBJ2-5, the V gene TRBV6-1, with TRBD2 identical over 7 bases. This CDR3 spans 13 amino acids. Germline CDR1 reads MNHNS; CDR2 reads SASEGT. V gave up 5 bases and J gave up 4 bases; unmatched junction bases: 4. Here the CDR3 DNA reads TGTGCCAGCAGTAGAGGACTAGGAGAGACCCAGTACTTC. This codes for CASSRGLGETQYF.

This clonotype showed up many times. The chain couples TRBV20-1 to TRBJ2-1; possibly TRBD2 for D (5 bases). CDR3 length: 15 amino acids. Looked up from germline, CDR1 is DFQATT and CDR2 is SNEGSKA (reference sequence). The ends were cut back, 5 bases at V and 3 bases at J, with 17 bases in the middle. The CDR3 loop is CSARLAGRLYNEQFF. The CDR3 nucleotides read TGCAGTGCTCGACTGGCGGGCCGACTCTACAATGAGCAGTTCTTC.

This clonotype showed up just once. The gene calls are TRBV7-9 and TRBJ2-5; 9 bases agree with TRBD2. J gave up 4 bases and V 5 bases, and 14 bases lay outside the gene matches. Germline assignment: CDR1 SEHNR and CDR2 FQNEAQ (reference sequence). The CDR3 is 17 amino acids. This CDR3 is CASSPSLLAGDTETQYF. The DNA for the CDR3 is TGTGCCAGCAGCCCATCCCTATTAGCGGGAGATACAGAGACCCAGTACTTC.

This clonotype was counted at least ten times. The gene calls are TRBV11-3 and TRBJ2-2, with a weak D call TRBD1 (6 bases). CDR3 size: 15 residues. The V and J ends lost 1 base and 6 bases respectively, with 12 bases between them. Germline V gene sequence: CDR1 SGHNT, CDR2 YENEEA. CDR3 in amino acids: CASSLGQGFSGELFF. CDR3 nucleotide sequence: TGTGCCAGCAGCTTAGGGCAGGGGTTCTCCGGGGAGCTGTTTTTT.

A few counts support this clonotype. The chain uses TRBV6-9 and TRBJ1-2; possible D gene TRBD1, 5 bases. CDR1 is MNHGY, CDR2 SVAAGI, per germline. With 4 bases removed from V and 2 bases from J, the gap between germline ends came to 14 bases. The CDR3 is 15 residues long. The CDR3 spells CASSFDRRSNYGYTF. The CDR3 nucleotides are TGTGCCAGCAGTTTCGACAGACGATCGAACTATGGCTACACCTTC.

This chain uses TRBV5-1 with TRBJ2-7; 9 bases map to TRBD2. Germline V CDR1 and CDR2: SGHRS, YFSETQ. Unmatched junction bases numbered 8, after V lost 6 bases and J lost 4 bases. CDR3 size: 14 residues. The CDR3 protein is CASKRLADNYEQYF. The DNA for the CDR3 is TGCGCCAGCAAGCGACTAGCGGATAATTACGAGCAGTACTTC.

Details on this clonotype: A junction end diverges from the germline sequence, so it may reflect a read error. The chain uses TRBV27 and TRBJ2-1; D might be TRBD2 (6 bases). The length of the CDR3 is 16 residues. The V gene's germline CDR1 is MNHEY and CDR2 SMNVEV (reference sequence). This chain's CDR3 is CTSMEGLTTRGNEQFF. CDR3 bases: TGTACCAGCATGGAGGGACTCACAACCCGGGGCAATGAGCAGTTCTTC.

This clonotype has at least ten counts. The rearrangement links TRBV30 to TRBJ2-7; possibly TRBD1 for D (5 bases). This CDR3 is built from 13 residues. Trimming pared 3 bases from V and 4 bases from J, leaving 13 bases between. The germline V gene has CDR1 GTSNPN and CDR2 SVGIG (reference sequence). Here the CDR3 reads CAWRRQGAYEQYF. The CDR3 DNA follows: TGTGCCTGGAGGAGGCAGGGCGCTTACGAGCAGTACTTC.

This clonotype was counted between two and nine times. The rearrangement joins TRBV12-3 or TRBV12-4 to TRBJ1-5; tentative D call: TRBD1 (5 bases). This CDR3 spans 14 amino acids. Trimming pared 6 bases from V and 0 bases from J, leaving 9 bases between. The CDR3 region is CASRGTASNQPQHF. For the CDR3, the DNA is TGTGCCAGCAGAGGGACGGCTAGCAATCAGCCCCAGCATTTT.

This clonotype was observed at least ten times. For the CDR3, the DNA is TGCAGTGCTAGAGATGTCGATAGTTTTATACTAGCGGGAGCGTATGAGCAGTTCTTC. Protein product: CSARDVDSFILAGAYEQFF. This chain joins TRBV20-1 and TRBJ2-1, with TRBD2 matching 11 bases. In germline, CDR1 is DFQATT, CDR2 SNEGSKA (reference sequence). V lost 0 bases and J lost 8; bases outside the gene matches: 18. The CDR3 is made up of 19 amino acids.

The V call is TRBV19, the J call TRBJ2-2; TRBD2 agrees at 9 bases. The CDR3 is made up of 16 amino acids. The V segment lost 6 bases and the J segment 3 bases; nucleotides outside the gene matches: 8. Germline CDR1 is LNHDA and CDR2 is SQIVND (reference sequence). CDR3: CASSSIRTSDTGELFF. DNA of the CDR3: TGTGCCAGTAGCTCCATCCGGACTAGCGACACCGGGGAGCTGTTTTTT.

On this clonotype: Since a much larger clone is just one base distant, this may be a read error. The J gene is TRBJ2-7, the V gene TRBV7-9; D is possibly TRBD1 (5 bases). The germline gives CDR1 SEHNR, CDR2 FQNEAQ (reference sequence). There are 13 residues in the CDR3. CDR3 DNA: TGTGCCAGCATCTTAAGTGGGGCTCGGGAGCAGTACTTC. As protein: CASILSGAREQYF.

This chain joins TRBV18 and TRBJ1-4; D might be TRBD1 (6 bases). Germline lookup yields CDR1 KGHSH and CDR2 LQKENI. Deletions cut 3 bases from V and 8 bases from J, with 16 bases between. The CDR3 has 15 residues. CDR3 in DNA: TGTGCCAGCTCACCCGAGACAGGAGGCGCCGAAAAACTGTTTTTT. Translation: CASSPETGGAEKLFF.

This clonotype was observed a few times. This chain links TRBV18 with TRBJ2-1; 10 bases align to TRBD1. Germline assignment: CDR1 KGHSH and CDR2 LQKENI. There are 16 residues in the CDR3. The trim removed 4 bases at V and 12 bases at J, leaving 15 bases unmatched. CDR3 DNA sequence: TGTGCCAGCTCACACATAACAGACAGGGGGCCGAGATTGCAGTTCTTC. Its translation: CASSHITDRGPRLQFF.

This clonotype was observed a few times. The chain uses TRBV5-1 and TRBJ2-7; 7 bases agree with TRBD2. Trimming removed 1 base from V and 6 bases from J; junction bases left unmatched: 10. Germline assignment: CDR1 SGHRS and CDR2 YFSETQ. The CDR3 length is 15 residues. In nucleotides, the CDR3 is TGCGCCAGCAGCTTGACCGTAAGCGGGAACAGCGAGCAGTACTTC. Protein: CASSLTVSGNSEQYF.

In its sample, this clonotype was seen many times. The V call is TRBV27, the J call TRBJ2-1; 11 bases agree with TRBD2. V trimming: 5 bases; J trimming: 7 bases; junction bases outside the gene matches: 7. Germline V gene lookup returns CDR1 MNHEY and CDR2 SMNVEV (reference sequence). This CDR3 spans 15 amino acids. The CDR3 DNA follows: TGTGCCAGCAGTGTAGCGGGAGGGCGGAGGAATGAGCAGTTCTTC. Translation gives CASSVAGGRRNEQFF.

The sample holds many counts of this clonotype. This rearrangement joins TRBV5-1 to TRBJ1-1; possibly TRBD1 for D (5 bases). CDR3 length equals 14 residues. Germline CDR1 reads SGHRS; CDR2 reads YFSETQ. V was clipped by 1 base and J by 3 bases, with 10 bases between them. This chain's CDR3 is CASSLNGADTEAFF. Written as DNA, the CDR3 is TGCGCCAGCAGCTTGAACGGGGCGGACACTGAAGCTTTCTTT.

This clonotype appeared many times. The chain carries TRBV11-2 and TRBJ2-7; tentative D call: TRBD1 (6 bases). The V gene lost 6 bases and the J gene lost 0 bases, with 12 bases spanning the gap. Germline lookup yields CDR1 SGHAT and CDR2 FQNNGV. The CDR3 runs 14 residues. The CDR3 coding sequence is TGTGCCAGCAGGACCGGGACAAACTCCTACGAGCAGTACTTC. Its translation is CASRTGTNSYEQYF.

This clonotype was detected ten times or more. The chain combines TRBV27 with TRBJ2-2; no firm D call. With 3 bases removed from V and 4 bases from J, the gap between germline ends came to 9 bases. CDR3 length equals 14 residues. CDR1 is MNHEY and CDR2 is SMNVEV in the germline V gene (reference sequence). The chain's CDR3 is CASSLNRGTGELFF. The CDR3, as DNA: TGTGCCAGCAGTTTGAATCGAGGCACCGGGGAGCTGTTTTTT.

This clonotype was counted at least ten times. This sequence joins TRBV11-2 and TRBJ2-2, with a weak D call TRBD1 (6 bases). Germline V CDR1 and CDR2: SGHAT, FQNNGV. V gave up 5 bases and J gave up 3 bases, with 16 bases separating them. This CDR3 comprises 16 residues. The CDR3 DNA sequence: TGTGCCAGCAGCCCAAGACAGGTTCGGGACACCGGGGAGCTGTTTTTT. Translated, it gives CASSPRQVRDTGELFF. Filled out from reference TRBV11-2 and TRBJ2-2, the complete variable domain reads EAGVAQSPRYKIIEKRQSVAFWCNPISGHATLYWYQQILGQGPKLLIQFQNNGVVDDSQLPKDRFSAERLKGVDSTLKIQPAKLEDSAVYLCASSPRQVRDTGELFFGEGSRLTVL.

V is TRBV27 and J is TRBJ2-2, with D perhaps TRBD1 (5 bases). This CDR3 region has 17 residues. CDR1 and CDR2 (germline): MNHEY, SMNVEV (reference sequence). V dropped 5 bases and J dropped 4 bases, with 20 bases sitting between them. The CDR3 spells CASSLIGVSGSTGELFF. The DNA for the CDR3 is TGTGCCAGCAGTCTAATAGGAGTATCAGGGTCCACCGGGGAGCTGTTTTTT.

This clonotype came up many times. One end of the junction varies from germline; a read error may be responsible. The chain links TRBV11-2 to TRBJ2-1; a possible D gene is TRBD1 (5 bases). Germline CDR1 and CDR2: SGHAT and FQNNGV. CDR3 size: 15 residues. The CDR3 sequence: CASSLDRGSYNEQFF. DNA for the CDR3: TGTGCCAGCAGCCTAGACAGAGGCTCCTACAATGAGCAGTTCTTC.

A word on this clonotype: A far larger clone is a single base away, which makes a read error likely. The J gene is TRBJ2-7, the V gene TRBV27, with TRBD1 as a possible D gene (6 bases). CDR3 size: 16 residues. Germline V gives CDR1 MNHEY, CDR2 SMNVEV (reference sequence). The CDR3 is CAGSRGGFGDGNEQYF. DNA for the CDR3: TGTGCCGGCAGTCGAGGGGGTTTCGGGGACGGCAACGAGCAGTACTTC.

V is TRBV20-1 and J is TRBJ2-1; 12 bases match TRBD2. The V segment lost 6 bases and the J segment 5 bases; nucleotides outside the gene matches: 20. This CDR3 has 19 amino acids. Germline-derived CDR1 and CDR2 are DFQATT and SNEGSKA (reference sequence). For the CDR3, the DNA is TGCAGTGCCGAAGGACTAGCGGGGTCCCAAGCACTTCTAAACAATGAGCAGTTCTTC. Its protein product is CSAEGLAGSQALLNNEQFF.

The chain recombines TRBV19 with TRBJ2-2, with 7 bases that match TRBD1. The V segment lost 3 bases and the J segment 5 bases; nucleotides outside the gene matches: 9. Germline V CDR1 and CDR2: LNHDA, SQIVND (reference sequence). The CDR3 has 16 residues. CDR3 protein: CASSIPRQGWTGELFF. CDR3 sequence (DNA): TGTGCCAGTAGTATCCCCCGACAGGGTTGGACCGGGGAGCTGTTTTTT.

The V gene is TRBV29-1, the J gene TRBJ1-1; D possibly corresponds to TRBD1 (6 bases). CDR3 length equals 13 residues. In germline, CDR1 is SQVTM, CDR2 ANQGSEA. The V gene lost 8 bases and the J gene lost 8 bases, with 21 bases spanning the gap. The CDR3 reads CSPQTGPGGEAFF. CDR3 sequence (DNA): TGCAGCCCACAGACAGGACCGGGGGGGGAAGCTTTCTTT.

At least ten counts were recorded for this clonotype. This chain links TRBV3-1 with TRBJ1-1, with 8 bases lining up with TRBD1. Germline CDR1 reads LGHDT; CDR2 reads YNNKEL (reference sequence). The V gene end was trimmed by 2 bases and the J gene end by 1 base; junction bases not matched to a gene: 3. The CDR3 has 15 residues. DNA for the CDR3: TGTGCCAGCAGCCAATCCGGGACAGGGAACACTGAAGCTTTCTTT. Residues: CASSQSGTGNTEAFF.

Many counts were recorded for this clonotype. The rearrangement links TRBV24-1 to TRBJ2-7; D ambiguous. Trimming took off 4 bases at V and 1 base at J, with 7 bases between the two ends. This CDR3 has 13 amino acids. Germline loops: CDR1 KGHDR, CDR2 SFDVKD. The CDR3 sequence: CATSEAVSYEQYF. The DNA of the CDR3 is TGTGCCACCAGTGAGGCAGTATCCTACGAGCAGTACTTC.

This clonotype was recorded many times. The rearrangement links TRBV3-1 to TRBJ2-7; 10 bases are shared with TRBD2. V shed 3 bases and J 0 bases; nucleotides not matched to a gene: 2. CDR3 length: 15 amino acids. Germline lookup yields CDR1 LGHDT and CDR2 YNNKEL (reference sequence). CDR3 region: CASSHRTSGSYEQYF. CDR3 sequence (DNA): TGTGCCAGCAGCCACAGGACTAGCGGCTCCTACGAGCAGTACTTC.